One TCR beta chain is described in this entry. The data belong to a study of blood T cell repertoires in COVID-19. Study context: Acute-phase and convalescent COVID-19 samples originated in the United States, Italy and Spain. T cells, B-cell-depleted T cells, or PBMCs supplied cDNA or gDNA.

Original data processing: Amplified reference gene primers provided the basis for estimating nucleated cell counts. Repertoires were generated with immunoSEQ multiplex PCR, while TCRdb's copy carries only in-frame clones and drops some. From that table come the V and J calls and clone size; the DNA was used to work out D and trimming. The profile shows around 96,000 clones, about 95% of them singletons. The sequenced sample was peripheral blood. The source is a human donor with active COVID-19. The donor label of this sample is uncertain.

The CDR3 DNA reads as TGTGCCAGCAGCTACCGACAGAACTACAATGAGCAGTTCTTC. It specifies CASSYRQNYNEQFF. The rearrangement uses TRBV7-2 and TRBJ2-1, with D possibly being TRBD1 (5 bases). Germline CDR1 SGHTA, CDR2 FQGNSA. V was clipped by 4 bases and J by 3 bases, with 10 bases between them. The CDR3 has 14 residues. Supplemented by reference TRBV7-2 and TRBJ2-1, the full variable domain reads GAGVSQSPSNKVTEKGKDVELRCDPISGHTALYWYRQSLGQGLEFLIYFQGNSAPDKSGLPSDRFSAERTGGSVSTLTIQRTQQEDSAVYLCASSYRQNYNEQFFGPGTRLTVL.